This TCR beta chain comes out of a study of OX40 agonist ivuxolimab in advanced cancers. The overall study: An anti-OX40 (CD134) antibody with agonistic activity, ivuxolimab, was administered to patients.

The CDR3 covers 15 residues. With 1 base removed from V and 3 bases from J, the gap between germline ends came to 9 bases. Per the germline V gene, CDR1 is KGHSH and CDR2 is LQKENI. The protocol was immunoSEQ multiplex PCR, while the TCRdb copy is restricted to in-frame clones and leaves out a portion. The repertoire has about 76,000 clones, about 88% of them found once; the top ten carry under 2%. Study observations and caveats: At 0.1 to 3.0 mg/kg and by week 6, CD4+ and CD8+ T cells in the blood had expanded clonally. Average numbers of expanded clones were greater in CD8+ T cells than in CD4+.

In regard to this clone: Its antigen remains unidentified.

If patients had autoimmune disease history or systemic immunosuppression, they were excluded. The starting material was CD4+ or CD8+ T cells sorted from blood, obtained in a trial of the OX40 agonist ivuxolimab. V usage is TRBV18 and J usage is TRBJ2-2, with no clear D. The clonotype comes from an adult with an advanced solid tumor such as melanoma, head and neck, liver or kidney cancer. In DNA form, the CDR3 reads TGTGCCAGCTCACCACTCGACGGAGACACCGGGGAGCTGTTTTTT. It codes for CASSPLDGDTGELFF.